This T cell receptor (beta chain) was captured in a study of cytomegalovirus exposure and HLA in healthy donors. The CDR3 has 13 residues. Trimming removed 5 bases at V and 5 bases at J, with 11 bases between. Germline lookup yields CDR1 MNHNS and CDR2 SASEGT. The primer mix had 60 Vbeta and 13 Jbeta primers. Profiled with immunoSEQ multiplex PCR; TCRdb holds only in-frame clones, not every one. The sample consists of some 180,000 clones, about 79% of them appearing once. The chain employs TRBV6-1 and TRBJ2-3; unclear D gene. This sequence originates from a girl aged 2-15 years in good health and CMV-seropositive. The sequenced sample was PBMCs. The CDR3 sequence is CASSRFGEDTQYF. The CDR3 nucleotides are TGTGCCAGCAGTAGATTTGGAGAAGATACGCAGTATTTT.